This T cell receptor (beta chain) comes out of a study of siplizumab effects on memory and regulatory T cells. Study results and caveats: Left unconfirmed was the suppressive function of proliferating Tregs from siplizumab cultures. Under siplizumab, an average approximately 71% of mappable alloreactive CD4+ clones were Treg-derived, compared with over 25% in controls.

Assay: immunoSEQ multiplex PCR; the TCRdb copy retains only in-frame clones and omits some. Of approximately 120,000 clones listed, just over 90% are singletons. A note on this clone: Its target is not known.

Trimming pared 8 bases from V and 4 bases from J, leaving 12 bases between. Germline CDR1 SNHLY, CDR2 FYNNEI. CDR3 length equals 13 residues. The TCR was taken from a human donor in good health. The gene calls are TRBV2 and TRBJ1-5; TRBD1 might be the D (5 bases). Sequencing was carried out using non-Treg CD4+ T cells sorted from blood. The CDR3 region is CASAVGPNQPQHF. The CDR3 DNA reads as TGTGCCAGCGCGGTGGGGCCTAATCAGCCCCAGCATTTT.